The present entry profiles one T cell receptor beta chain with its context. Its antigen remains unknown. Original processing notes: ImmunoSEQ output lacked quality scores and full-length reads, limiting matched filtering. Produced via immunoSEQ multiplex PCR; TCRdb's table is partial and in-frame only. The V and J calls and clone size come from that table; D and trimming were worked out from the DNA. This table holds 950,000 to 1,100,000 clones, about three quarters found once. This sample is drawn from a study of shared clonotypes between healthy human individuals. Study outcomes and limitations: An effect of sequencing depth on clonotype sharing among donors was expected. When compared with the clonotypes that were shared by all four sorted-subset donors, the non-shared clonotypes turned out to have lower generation probabilities. Naive subsets generally exceeded memory subsets in estimated richness.

V gave up 0 bases and J gave up 1 base, with 10 bases separating them. Germline V lookup: CDR1 MNHNY, CDR2 SVGAGI (reference sequence). CDR3 length: 16 residues. Sequencing was carried out using memory CD4+ T cells sorted from blood. Specified subset: CD45RA-negative fraction. The chain links TRBV6-6 to TRBJ1-5; D is ambiguous. The TCR sequence derives from a man between 18 and 35 years old in good health. The CDR3 sequence is CASSYSIARSNQPQHF. Written as DNA, the CDR3 is TGTGCCAGCAGTTACTCGATTGCGAGGAGCAATCAGCCCCAGCATTTT.